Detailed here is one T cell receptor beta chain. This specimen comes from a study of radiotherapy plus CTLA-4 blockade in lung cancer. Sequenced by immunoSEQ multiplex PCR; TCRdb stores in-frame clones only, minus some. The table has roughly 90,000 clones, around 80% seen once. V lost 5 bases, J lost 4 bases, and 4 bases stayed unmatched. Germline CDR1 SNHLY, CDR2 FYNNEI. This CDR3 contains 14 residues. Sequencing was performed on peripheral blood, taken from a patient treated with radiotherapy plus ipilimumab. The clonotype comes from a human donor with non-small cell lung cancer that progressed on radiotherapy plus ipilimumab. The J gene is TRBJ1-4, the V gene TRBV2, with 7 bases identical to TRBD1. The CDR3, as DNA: TGTGCCAGCAGTAAGGGACAGATTAATGAAAAACTGTTTTTT. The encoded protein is CASSKGQINEKLFF.